One sample yielded the 20 T cell receptor beta chains listed below, sequenced in a study of blood T cell repertoires in COVID-19. The repertoire was sequenced with immunoSEQ multiplex PCR; TCRdb's copy has only in-frame clones and lacks some. This sample has about 300,000 clones; around 91% occur once, and the top ten carry around 4.3%. The source material was PBMCs or T cells enriched from blood (not recorded which). These receptors were taken from a woman between 18 and 30 years old with acute COVID-19.

The DNA of the CDR3 is TGTGCCAGCAGGGGAGGACAGGATGGCAATCAGCCCCAGCATTTT. Translating it yields CASRGGQDGNQPQHF. The V gene is TRBV28, the J gene TRBJ1-5; 7 positions agree with TRBD1. CDR1 and CDR2 (germline): MDHEN, SYDVKM. This CDR3 region has 15 residues. The junction had 7 bases not matched to a gene; V was cut back by 6 bases and J by 2 bases.

DNA for the CDR3: TGTGCCAGCAGTAACAGGGTATTAACTGAAGCTTTCTTT. Protein sequence: CASSNRVLTEAFF. V gene TRBV2 combines with J gene TRBJ1-1; tentative D call: TRBD1 (6 bases). Deletions cut 5 bases from V and 5 bases from J, with 12 bases between. Germline V gene data show CDR1 as SNHLY and CDR2 as FYNNEI. The CDR3 is 13 amino acids.

The genes are TRBV6-2 or TRBV6-3 and TRBJ1-5; a weak D match, TRBD1 (5 bases). The CDR3 runs to 14 residues. Germline CDR1 MNHEY, CDR2 SVGEGT. Trimming shortened V by 6 bases and J by 4 bases, and 13 bases separated the two germline ends. The CDR3, as DNA: TGTGCCAGCAGCCCCATCCGGGGGAATCAGCCCCAGCATTTT. Translating gives CASSPIRGNQPQHF.

This clone was seen repeatedly, ten times or more. The chain carries TRBV12-5 and TRBJ2-5, with 14 positions matching TRBD2. The CDR3 is 20 residues long. Germline values: CDR1 LGHNT, CDR2 FRNRAP. With V trimmed by 8 bases and J by 4 bases, 21 bases remained unmatched. CDR3 loop: CASPGPMGLAGDRVGETQYF. The DNA of the CDR3 is TGTGCTAGTCCGGGACCGATGGGACTAGCGGGAGACAGGGTAGGAGAGACCCAGTACTTC.

V and J are TRBV7-9 and TRBJ2-3; no clear D. Germline loops: CDR1 SEHNR, CDR2 FQNEAQ (reference sequence). V shed 4 bases and J shed 2 bases, with 10 bases lying between them. The CDR3 length is 14 residues. CDR3 loop: CASSSRVLTDTQYF. DNA for the CDR3: TGTGCCAGCAGCTCACGGGTTCTCACAGATACGCAGTATTTT.

The rearrangement uses TRBV2 and TRBJ2-7; 7 bases agree with TRBD1. The V gene end was trimmed by 5 bases and the J gene end by 1 base; junction bases not matched to a gene: 2. The CDR3 has 13 residues. Per germline, CDR1 SNHLY and CDR2 FYNNEI. DNA for the CDR3: TGTGCCAGCAGTCAACAGGGGTCCTACGAGCAGTACTTC. Translating gives CASSQQGSYEQYF.

The chain links TRBV18 to TRBJ1-4, with D possibly matching TRBD1 (5 bases). Per the germline V gene, CDR1 is KGHSH and CDR2 is LQKENI. The V gene lost 5 bases and the J gene lost 0 bases, with 10 bases spanning the gap. This CDR3 has 15 amino acids. CDR3 in amino acids: CASSETGATNEKLFF. CDR3 sequence (DNA): TGTGCCAGCTCAGAAACAGGTGCAACTAATGAAAAACTGTTTTTT. Variable domain in full (rest from reference TRBV18 and TRBJ1-4): NAGVMQNPRHLVRRRGQEARLRCSPMKGHSHVYWYRQLPEEGLKFMVYLQKENIIDESGMPKERFSAEFPKEGPSILRIQQVVRGDSAAYFCASSETGATNEKLFFGSGTQLSVL.

The chain carries TRBV29-1 and TRBJ1-5, with D perhaps matching TRBD1 (6 bases). Looked up from germline, CDR1 is SQVTM and CDR2 is ANQGSEA. V was trimmed by 6 bases and J by 0 bases, leaving 12 bases between them. There are 14 residues in the CDR3. The CDR3 region is CSVRPGDSNQPQHF. For the CDR3, the DNA is TGCAGCGTCAGACCAGGGGATAGCAATCAGCCCCAGCATTTT.

The chain links TRBV9 to TRBJ2-5; 8 positions agree with TRBD1. Per the germline V gene, CDR1 is SGDLS and CDR2 is YYNGEE. V shed 4 bases and J 3 bases; nucleotides not matched to a gene: 5. The CDR3 covers 14 residues. CDR3: CASSFETGEETQYF. The CDR3 DNA is TGTGCCAGCAGCTTCGAGACAGGGGAAGAGACCCAGTACTTC.

Concerning this clone: Other nucleotide sequences from this sample produce the same CDR3. This chain uses TRBV28 with TRBJ1-5; D unclear. Germline CDR1 reads MDHEN; CDR2 reads SYDVKM. Trimming pared 5 bases from V and 1 base from J, leaving 9 bases between. This CDR3 has 14 residues. The CDR3 sequence is CASSPGGSNQPQHF. Here the CDR3 DNA reads TGTGCCAGCAGTCCCGGAGGGAGCAATCAGCCCCAGCATTTT.

V is TRBV6-1 and J is TRBJ1-2; no clear D. Per germline, CDR1 MNHNS and CDR2 SASEGT. V lost 2 bases to trimming and J lost 7 bases, with 17 bases between them. The CDR3 spans 15 residues. CDR3 bases: TGTGCCAGCAGTGAAATTCCCGACGAGCGTGGTGGCTACACCTTC. This translates into CASSEIPDERGGYTF.

The J gene is TRBJ1-2, the V gene TRBV5-1; 7 bases are shared with TRBD1. From germline, CDR1 is SGHRS and CDR2 YFSETQ. The CDR3 is 12 residues long. The J segment lost 6 bases and the V segment lost 4 bases, leaving 3 bases of the junction unmatched. Here the CDR3 DNA reads TGCGCCAGCAGCCCTCAGGGGGATGGCTACACCTTC. This encodes CASSPQGDGYTF.

The chain recombines TRBV2 with TRBJ1-1, with D tentatively TRBD1 (5 bases). Trimming stripped 6 bases from V and 6 bases from J, with 11 bases between. Looked up from germline, CDR1 is SNHLY and CDR2 is FYNNEI. The CDR3 is 12 residues long. CDR3 region: CASSLTAAEAFF. The CDR3 nucleotides read TGTGCCAGCAGCTTGACAGCAGCTGAAGCTTTCTTT.

The chain links TRBV18 to TRBJ1-1; 9 bases align to TRBD1. This CDR3 is built from 15 residues. CDR1 and CDR2 from the germline V gene are KGHSH and LQKENI. The trim removed 3 bases at V and 4 bases at J, leaving 6 bases unmatched. DNA for the CDR3: TGTGCCAGCTCACCGCGGGACAGGGAGGCCACTGAAGCTTTCTTT. Translated: CASSPRDREATEAFF.

The chain employs TRBV3-1 (or the pseudogene TRBV3-2) and TRBJ2-1; the D is unclear. The V end was cut by 4 bases, the J end by 6 bases, with 13 bases between. CDR3 length: 14 amino acids. The germline V gene has CDR1 LGHDT and CDR2 YNNKEL (reference sequence). The CDR3 sequence is CASSRPGSFNEQFF. The CDR3 region has the DNA TGTGCCAGCAGCCGCCCCGGTTCATTCAATGAGCAGTTCTTC.

The chain couples TRBV9 to TRBJ1-3, with 10 bases lining up with TRBD1. Germline loops: CDR1 SGDLS, CDR2 YYNGEE. V lost 4 bases, J lost 3 bases, and 10 bases stayed unmatched. This CDR3 has 17 amino acids. The DNA for the CDR3 is TGTGCCAGCAGCCTTCCCAGACAGGGGGCGGATGGAAACACCATATATTTT. It codes for CASSLPRQGADGNTIYF.

The CDR3 DNA is TGTGCCAGCAGGACCAGACAGGGTTGGACTGAAGCTTTCTTT. Protein sequence: CASRTRQGWTEAFF. V and J are TRBV6-5 and TRBJ1-1; 7 nucleotides align to TRBD1. The CDR3 is made up of 14 amino acids. After removal of 6 bases from V and 5 bases from J, the junction contained 9 bases not matched to a gene. CDR1 and CDR2 (germline): MNHEY, SVGAGI.

The chain joins TRBV30 to TRBJ1-4, with D maybe TRBD1 (6 bases). There are 15 residues in the CDR3. Trimming took off 2 bases at V and 7 bases at J, with 17 bases between the two ends. CDR1 and CDR2 (germline): GTSNPN, SVGIG (reference sequence). CDR3 sequence (DNA): TGTGCCTGGAGTAAGCCGGGACAAGCCGGTGAAAAACTGTTTTTT. Protein product: CAWSKPGQAGEKLFF.

The chain couples TRBV27 to TRBJ2-7, with 13 bases that match TRBD2. Germline CDR1 and CDR2: MNHEY and SMNVEV (reference sequence). V lost 6 bases and J lost 4; bases outside the gene matches: 3. The CDR3 extends over 14 amino acids. The CDR3 DNA reads TGTGCCAGCAGAACTAGCGGGGGGGGATACGAGCAGTACTTC. It translates to CASRTSGGGYEQYF.

This clone was seen once. The chain couples TRBV28 to TRBJ1-2; tentatively, D is TRBD1 (5 bases). This CDR3 contains 15 residues. Germline V gene data show CDR1 as MDHEN and CDR2 as SYDVKM. The V gene lost 8 bases and the J gene lost 5 bases, with 21 bases spanning the gap. CDR3 sequence: CASFGRGDPIYGYTF. Here the CDR3 DNA reads TGTGCCAGCTTCGGCCGGGGGGATCCGATTTATGGCTACACCTTC.